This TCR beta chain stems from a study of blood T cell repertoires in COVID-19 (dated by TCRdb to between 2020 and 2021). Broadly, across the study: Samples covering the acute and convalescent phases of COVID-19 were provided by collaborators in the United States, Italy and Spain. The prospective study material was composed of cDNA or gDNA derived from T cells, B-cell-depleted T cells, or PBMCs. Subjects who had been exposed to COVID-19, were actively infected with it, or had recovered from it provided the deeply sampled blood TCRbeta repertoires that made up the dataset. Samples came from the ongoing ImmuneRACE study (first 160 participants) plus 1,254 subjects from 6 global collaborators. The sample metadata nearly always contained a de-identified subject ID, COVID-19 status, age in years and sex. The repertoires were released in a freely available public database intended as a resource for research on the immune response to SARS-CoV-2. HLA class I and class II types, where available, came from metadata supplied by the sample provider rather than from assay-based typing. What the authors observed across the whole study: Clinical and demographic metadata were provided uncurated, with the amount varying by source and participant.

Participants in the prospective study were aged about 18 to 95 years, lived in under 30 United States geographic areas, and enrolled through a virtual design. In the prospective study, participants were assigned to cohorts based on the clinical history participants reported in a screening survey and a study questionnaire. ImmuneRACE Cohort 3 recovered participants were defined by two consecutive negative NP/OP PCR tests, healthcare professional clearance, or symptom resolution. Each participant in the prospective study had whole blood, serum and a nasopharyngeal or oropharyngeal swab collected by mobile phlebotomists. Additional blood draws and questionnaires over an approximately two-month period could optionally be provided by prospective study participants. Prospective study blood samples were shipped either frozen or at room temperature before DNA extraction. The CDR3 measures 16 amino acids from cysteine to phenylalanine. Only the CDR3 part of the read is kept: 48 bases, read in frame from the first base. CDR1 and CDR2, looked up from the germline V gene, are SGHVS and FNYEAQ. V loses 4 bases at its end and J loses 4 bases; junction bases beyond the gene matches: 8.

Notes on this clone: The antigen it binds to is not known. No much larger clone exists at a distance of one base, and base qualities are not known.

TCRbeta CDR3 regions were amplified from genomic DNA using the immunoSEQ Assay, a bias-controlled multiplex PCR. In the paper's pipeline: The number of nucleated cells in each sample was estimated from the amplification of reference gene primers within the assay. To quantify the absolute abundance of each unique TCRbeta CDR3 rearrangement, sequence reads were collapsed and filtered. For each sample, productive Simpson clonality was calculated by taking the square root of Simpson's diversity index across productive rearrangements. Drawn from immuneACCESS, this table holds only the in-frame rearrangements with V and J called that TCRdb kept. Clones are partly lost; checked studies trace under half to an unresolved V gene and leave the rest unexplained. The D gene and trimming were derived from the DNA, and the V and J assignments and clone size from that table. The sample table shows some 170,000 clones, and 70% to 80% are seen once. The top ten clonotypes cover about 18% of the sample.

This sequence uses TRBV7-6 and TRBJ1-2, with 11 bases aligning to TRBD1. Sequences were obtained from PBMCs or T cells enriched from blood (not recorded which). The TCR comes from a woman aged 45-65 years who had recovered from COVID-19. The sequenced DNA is TGTGCCAGCAGCTCCTATAGGGACAGGGGGAGCTATGGCTACACCTTC. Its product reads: CASSSYRDRGSYGYTF.